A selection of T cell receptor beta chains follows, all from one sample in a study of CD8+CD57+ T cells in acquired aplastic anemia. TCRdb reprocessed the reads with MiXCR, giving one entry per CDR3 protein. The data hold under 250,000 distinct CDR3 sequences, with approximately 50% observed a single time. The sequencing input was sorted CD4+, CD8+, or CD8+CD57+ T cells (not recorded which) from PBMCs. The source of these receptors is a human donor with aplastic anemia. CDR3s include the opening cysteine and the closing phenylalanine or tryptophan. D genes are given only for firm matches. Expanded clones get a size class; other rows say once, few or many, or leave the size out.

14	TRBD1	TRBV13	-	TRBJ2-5	CASRKQGALETQYF	TGTGCCAGCCGAAAACAGGGGGCGTTAGAGACCCAGTACTTC
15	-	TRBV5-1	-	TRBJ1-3	CASSLGISSGNTIYF	TGCGCCAGCAGCTTGGGAATCTCCTCTGGAAACACCATATATTTT
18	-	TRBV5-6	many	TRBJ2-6	CASSLVGNPEPGANVLTF	TGTGCCAGCAGCTTGGTTGGCAACCCGGAACCTGGGGCCAACGTCCTGACTTTC
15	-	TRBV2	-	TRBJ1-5	CASRGGGMGDQPQHF	TGTGCCAGCAGAGGGGGGGGTATGGGGGATCAGCCCCAGCATTTT
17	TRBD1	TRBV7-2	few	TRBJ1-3	CASSTGVVQVPGNTIYF	TGTGCCAGCAGTACAGGGGTCGTCCAGGTCCCTGGAAACACCATATATTTT
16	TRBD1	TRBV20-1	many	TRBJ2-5	CSARFSSTGGLETQYF	TGCAGTGCTAGATTTTCCTCGACAGGGGGTTTGGAGACCCAGTACTTC
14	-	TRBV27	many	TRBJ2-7	CASSVGGRGYEQYF	TGTGCCAGCAGTGTGGGTGGCAGGGGTTACGAGCAGTACTTC
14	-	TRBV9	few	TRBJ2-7	CASSVGPGKYEQYF	TGTGCCAGCAGCGTAGGGCCCGGGAAGTACGAGCAGTACTTC
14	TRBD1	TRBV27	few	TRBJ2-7	CASRDTGVHYEQYF	TGTGCCAGCAGGGATACAGGGGTCCACTACGAGCAGTACTTC
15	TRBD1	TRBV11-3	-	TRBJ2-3	CASSLGGTVQDTQYF	TGTGCCAGCAGCTTAGGTGGGACAGTACAAGATACGCAGTATTTT
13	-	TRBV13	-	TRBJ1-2	CASSYGGDHGYTF	TGTGCCAGCAGCTACGGGGGTGATCATGGCTACACCTTC
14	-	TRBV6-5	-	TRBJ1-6	CASSGTPVSQPLHF	TGTGCCAGCAGCGGGACACCCGTGAGTCAGCCCCTCCACTTT
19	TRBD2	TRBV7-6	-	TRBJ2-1	CASSLASLAGGGPYNEQFF	TGTGCCAGCAGCTTAGCGTCACTAGCGGGCGGGGGCCCTTACAATGAGCAGTTCTTC
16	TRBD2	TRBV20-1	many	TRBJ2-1	CSARSYTSGRRYEQFF	TGCAGTGCTAGATCATACACTAGCGGGAGAAGGTATGAGCAGTTCTTC
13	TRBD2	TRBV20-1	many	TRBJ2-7	CSARPAGEGEQYF	TGCAGTGCTAGACCAGCGGGAGAGGGCGAGCAGTACTTC
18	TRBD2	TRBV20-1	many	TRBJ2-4	CSPKGLWTSRITKNIQYF	TGCAGTCCAAAAGGACTGTGGACTAGTCGTATAACCAAAAACATTCAGTACTTC
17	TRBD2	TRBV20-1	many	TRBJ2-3	CSARDGRTSGGPYTQYF	TGCAGTGCTAGAGATGGAAGGACTAGCGGGGGGCCTTATACGCAGTATTTT
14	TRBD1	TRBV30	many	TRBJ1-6	CATSTGTVNSPLHF	TGTGCCACGTCGACCGGGACAGTCAACTCACCCCTCCACTTT
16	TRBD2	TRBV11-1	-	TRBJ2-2	CASSPLAGGNTGELFF	TGTGCCAGCAGCCCCTTAGCGGGGGGGAACACCGGGGAGCTGTTTTTT
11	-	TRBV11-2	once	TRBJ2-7	CASTGAYEQYF	TGTGCCAGTACGGGGGCATACGAGCAGTACTTC